This T cell receptor (beta chain) was found in a study of metastatic and nonmetastatic thyroid tumors. On the study more broadly: Malignant and benign thyroid patients had repertoires compared in peripheral blood and tumor or nodule tissue. Points from the study as a whole: Malignant thyroid tumors reportedly had TCR beta diversity that was significantly higher than in benign nodules, in blood and tumor.

Nobody among the patients had been given any treatment before thyroid surgery. This clone was observed many times. Its antigen is still unknown. Other DNA sequences from this sample encode an identical CDR3 as well. In germline, CDR1 is DFQATT, CDR2 SNEGSKA (reference sequence). V was pared by 0 bases and J by 3 bases, with 14 bases between. The CDR3 length is 16 residues. Per the authors' pipeline: Variation in CDR3 across clinicopathological groups served as the basis for constructing a distant-metastasis classifier in papillary thyroid cancer. MiXCR re-clonotyped the PCR reads for TCRdb. These V and J calls originate from TCRdb's pipeline instead of the authors' own analysis. This sample has approximately 90,000 clones, with 8.6% found just once.

This receptor was identified in a female donor with papillary thyroid cancer or a benign thyroid nodule (not recorded which). Some clones in this sample may be carry-over from other donors' samples. Sequencing was done on a sample of blood. The chain combines TRBV20-1 with TRBJ2-2; D is perhaps TRBD2 (6 bases). The DNA of the CDR3 is TGCAGTGCTAGAGATCTGGCCGGGGGTCACACCGGGGAGCTGTTTTTT. Protein product: CSARDLAGGHTGELFF.